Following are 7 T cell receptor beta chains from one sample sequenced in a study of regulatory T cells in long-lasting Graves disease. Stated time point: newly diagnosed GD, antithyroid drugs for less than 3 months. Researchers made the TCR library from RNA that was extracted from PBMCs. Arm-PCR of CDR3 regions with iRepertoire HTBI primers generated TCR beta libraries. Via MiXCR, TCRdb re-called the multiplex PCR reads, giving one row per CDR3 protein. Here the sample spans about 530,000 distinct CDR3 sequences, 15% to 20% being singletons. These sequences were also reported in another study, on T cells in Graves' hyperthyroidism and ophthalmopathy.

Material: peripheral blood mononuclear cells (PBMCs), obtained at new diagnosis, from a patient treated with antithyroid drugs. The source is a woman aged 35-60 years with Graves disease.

In DNA form, the CDR3 reads TGTGCCAGCACCCCCTGGGAAGGGTATCCCCGCTACACCTTC. Protein product: CASTPWEGYPRYTF. The chain carries TRBV10-3 and TRBJ1-2; the D is unclear. Per the germline V gene, CDR1 is ENHRY and CDR2 is SYGVKD. The V end was cut by 10 bases, the J end by 9 bases, with 24 bases between. The CDR3 is made up of 14 amino acids.

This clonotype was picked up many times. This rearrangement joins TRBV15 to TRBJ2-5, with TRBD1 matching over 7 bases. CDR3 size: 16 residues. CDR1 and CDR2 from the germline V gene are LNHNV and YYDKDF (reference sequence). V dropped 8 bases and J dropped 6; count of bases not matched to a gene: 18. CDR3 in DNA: TGTGCCACCTCCCCTGTTACAGGGGTTTCGGGAAAGACCCAGTACTTC. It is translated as CATSPVTGVSGKTQYF.

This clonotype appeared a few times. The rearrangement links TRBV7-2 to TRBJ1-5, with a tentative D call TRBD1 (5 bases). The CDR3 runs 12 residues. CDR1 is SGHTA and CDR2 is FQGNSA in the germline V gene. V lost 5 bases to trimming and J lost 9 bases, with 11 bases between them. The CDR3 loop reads CASSTAGGPQHF. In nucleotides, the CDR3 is TGTGCCAGCAGCACAGCCGGGGGGCCCCAGCATTTT. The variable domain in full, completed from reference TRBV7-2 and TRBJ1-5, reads GAGVSQSPSNKVTEKGKDVELRCDPISGHTALYWYRQSLGQGLEFLIYFQGNSAPDKSGLPSDRFSAERTGGSVSTLTIQRTQQEDSAVYLCASSTAGGPQHFGDGTRLSIL.

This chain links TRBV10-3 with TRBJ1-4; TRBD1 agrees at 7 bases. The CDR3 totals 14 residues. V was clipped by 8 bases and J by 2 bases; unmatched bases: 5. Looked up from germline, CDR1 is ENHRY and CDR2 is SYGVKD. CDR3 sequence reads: CAIRQGVTNEKLFF. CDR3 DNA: TGTGCCATCCGACAGGGAGTCACTAATGAAAAACTGTTTTTT.

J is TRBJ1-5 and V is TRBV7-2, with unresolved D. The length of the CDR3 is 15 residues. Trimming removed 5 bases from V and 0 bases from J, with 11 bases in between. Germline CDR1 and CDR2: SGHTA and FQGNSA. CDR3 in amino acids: CASSPIGYSNQPQHF. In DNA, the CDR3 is TGTGCCAGCAGCCCCATTGGGTATAGCAATCAGCCCCAGCATTTT.

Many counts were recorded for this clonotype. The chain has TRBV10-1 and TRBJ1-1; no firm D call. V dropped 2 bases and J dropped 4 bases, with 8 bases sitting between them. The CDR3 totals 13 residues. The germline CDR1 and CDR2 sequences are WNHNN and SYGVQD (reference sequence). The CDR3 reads CASSEPYGTEAFF. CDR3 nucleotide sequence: TGCGCCAGCAGTGAGCCCTACGGCACTGAAGCTTTCTTT.

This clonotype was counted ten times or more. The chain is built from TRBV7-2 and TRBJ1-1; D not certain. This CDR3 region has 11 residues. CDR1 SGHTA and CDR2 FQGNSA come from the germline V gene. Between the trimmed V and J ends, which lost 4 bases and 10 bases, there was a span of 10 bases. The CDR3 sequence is CASSSYFGAFF. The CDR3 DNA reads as TGTGCCAGCAGCTCGTACTTCGGAGCTTTCTTT.